The entry that follows covers one T cell receptor (beta chain) sequence. The junction does not match germline at one end; this may be a read error. This entry belongs to a study of blood T cells in healthy people across ages. The overall study: Through template switching, about one barcoded beta molecule was captured per two T cells, as measured in model experiments.

The CDR3 has 15 residues. CDR1 is PRHDT, CDR2 FYEKMQ, per germline (reference sequence). Peripheral blood samples of around 11 milliliters were drawn from each donor. Then a second PCR, running about 6 to 12 cycles, was carried out with a sample-barcoded 5' primer and a J-beta primer mix. TCRdb re-analysed the 5' RACE reads in MiXCR, keeping a single row per CDR3 protein. The repertoire consists of around 1,100,000 distinct CDR3 sequences, with under 40% occurring once and the leading ten covering about an eighth. The chain couples TRBV13 to TRBJ2-7, with TRBD1 matching 7 bases. The specimen was blood. The clonotype comes from a man between 18 and 29 years old in good health. The CDR3 nucleotides are TGTGCCAGCAGCTTAGGACAGGGGAGCTCCTACGGGCAGTACTTC. Translation: CASSLGQGSSYGQYF. Supplemented by reference TRBV13 and TRBJ2-7, the full variable domain reads AAGVIQSPRHLIKEKRETATLKCYPIPRHDTVYWYQQGPGQDPQFLISFYEKMQSDKGSIPDRFSAQQFSDYHSELNMSSLELGDSALYFCASSLGQGSSYGQYFGPGTRLTVT.